These 21 T cell receptor beta chains were all obtained from the same sample, sequenced in a study of shared clonotypes between healthy human individuals. Method: immunoSEQ multiplex PCR; TCRdb's copy keeps in-frame clones and lacks some. The sample includes 2,100,000 or so clones, about 94% of them seen just once. The material sequenced was naive CD4+ T cells sorted from blood. Noted subset: CD45RA+ positively selected. Receptor source: a man in his late teens or twenties in good health.

The CDR3 nucleotides read TGTGCCAGCAGTACCGGACGGGGCGACCGGGAGCAGTACTTC. The encoded protein is CASSTGRGDREQYF. The rearrangement links TRBV6-5 to TRBJ2-7; D may correspond to TRBD1 or TRBD2 (5 bases each). Germline V gives CDR1 MNHEY, CDR2 SVGAGI. This CDR3 is 14 amino acids long. V lost 5 bases to trimming and J lost 7 bases, with 18 bases between them.

This sequence joins TRBV2 and TRBJ2-7, with a tentative D call TRBD1 (5 bases). In germline, CDR1 is SNHLY, CDR2 FYNNEI. V lost 10 bases and J 2 bases, leaving 18 bases between the germline ends. This CDR3 has 14 amino acids. The CDR3 reads CATQLQLGAYEQYF. CDR3 sequence (DNA): TGTGCCACCCAGCTCCAATTAGGGGCCTACGAGCAGTACTTC.

V usage is TRBV7-2 and J usage is TRBJ2-3, with a tentative D call TRBD2 (6 bases). Trimming removed 5 bases at V and 0 bases at J, with 12 bases between. The germline V gene has CDR1 SGHTA and CDR2 FQGNSA. The CDR3 sequence is 15 residues long. CDR3 protein: CASSQGSGSTDTQYF. In nucleotides, the CDR3 is TGTGCCAGCAGCCAGGGCAGCGGGAGCACAGATACGCAGTATTTT.

This clone was seen just once. The chain uses TRBV7-9 and TRBJ1-2; no clear D gene. Trimming shortened V by 7 bases and J by 5 bases, and 17 bases separated the two germline ends. CDR1 is SEHNR, CDR2 FQNEAQ, per germline (reference sequence). The CDR3 is 14 amino acids. The CDR3 nucleotides are TGTGCCAGCATCACTATCCCGGGGAATTATGGCTACACCTTC. Translated, it gives CASITIPGNYGYTF. The variable domain in full, completed from reference TRBV7-9 and TRBJ1-2, reads DTGVSQNPRHKITKRGQNVTFRCDPISEHNRLYWYRQTLGQGPEFLTYFQNEAQLEKSRLLSDRFSAERPKGSFSTLEIQRTEQGDSAMYLCASITIPGNYGYTFGSGTRLTVV.

The chain links TRBV7-3 to TRBJ2-2; 7 bases are a match to TRBD1. V lost 3 bases and J lost 7; bases outside the gene matches: 5. The CDR3 loop spans 14 amino acids. The germline V gene has CDR1 SGHTA and CDR2 FQGTGA. CDR3 coding DNA: TGTGCCAGCAGCTTTTCTCAGGGGGTCGGGGAGCTGTTTTTT. Amino acids: CASSFSQGVGELFF. Using reference TRBV7-3 and TRBJ2-2 for the parts outside the CDR3, the full variable domain is GAGVSQTPSNKVTEKGKYVELRCDPISGHTALYWYRQSLGQGPEFLIYFQGTGAADDSGLPNDRFFAVRPEGSVSTLKIQRTERGDSAVYLCASSFSQGVGELFFGEGSRLTVL.

In the case of this clone: One junction end disagrees with the germline gene, perhaps due to a read error. The gene calls are TRBV28 and TRBJ2-4; 7 positions match TRBD1. CDR1 is MDHEN and CDR2 is SYDVKM in the germline V gene. This CDR3 is 15 amino acids long. CDR3 loop: CASSLQGVGKNIQYF. The CDR3 nucleotides read TGTGCCAGCAGTTTACAGGGGGTAGGCAAAAACATTCAGTACTTT.

The chain is built from TRBV29-1 and TRBJ1-2, with D possibly TRBD1 on 6 matching bases. The CDR3 has 12 residues. V gave up 6 bases and J gave up 2 bases, with 10 bases separating them. Germline V CDR1 and CDR2: SQVTM, ANQGSEA. The CDR3 region has the DNA TGCAGCGTAGGGGGGGAGAACTATGGCTACACCTTC. It codes for CSVGGENYGYTF.

The J gene is TRBJ2-2, the V gene TRBV2; D call uncertain. The germline V gene encodes CDR1 SNHLY and CDR2 FYNNEI. The ends were cut back, 7 bases at V and 0 bases at J, with 9 bases in the middle. This CDR3 spans 14 amino acids. In DNA, the CDR3 is TGTGCCAGCAAGGTGGAGCCGAACACCGGGGAGCTGTTTTTT. This gives the protein CASKVEPNTGELFF.

The genes are TRBV4-3 and TRBJ1-3; D call uncertain. Between the trimmed V and J ends, which lost 0 bases and 4 bases, there was a span of 10 bases. The CDR3 is 15 amino acids. Germline V gene sequence: CDR1 LGHNA, CDR2 YSLEER. CDR3: CASSQEGSTGNTIYF. CDR3 nucleotides: TGCGCCAGCAGCCAAGAAGGTAGTACCGGAAACACCATATATTTT.

The chain joins TRBV19 to TRBJ2-7; TRBD2 agrees at 8 bases. CDR1 LNHDA and CDR2 SQIVND come from the germline V gene (reference sequence). The CDR3 length is 16 residues. After removal of 2 bases from V and 2 bases from J, the junction contained 8 bases not matched to a gene. CDR3 in amino acids: CASSIYGRARAYEQYF. The CDR3, as DNA: TGTGCCAGTAGTATATACGGGAGGGCCAGAGCCTACGAGCAGTACTTC. The whole variable domain, remainder taken from reference TRBV19 and TRBJ2-7, is DGGITQSPKYLFRKEGQNVTLSCEQNLNHDAMYWYRQDPGQGLRLIYYSQIVNDFQKGDIAEGYSVSREKKESFPLTVTSAQKNPTAFYLCASSIYGRARAYEQYFGPGTRLTVT.

The rearrangement joins TRBV6-1 to TRBJ1-5; a weak D match, TRBD1 (5 bases). The V end was cut by 7 bases, the J end by 1 base, with 11 bases between. The CDR3 is 14 residues long. CDR1 MNHNS and CDR2 SASEGT come from the germline V gene. CDR3: CASIATDSNQPQHF. The CDR3 coding sequence is TGTGCCAGCATTGCGACAGACAGCAATCAGCCCCAGCATTTT.

This chain joins TRBV7-8 and TRBJ2-1; D is undetermined. From germline, CDR1 is SGHVS and CDR2 FQNEAQ. The V gene lost 7 bases and the J gene lost 0 bases, with 4 bases spanning the gap. This CDR3 has 12 residues. CDR3 amino acids: CASTYSYNEQFF. The DNA of the CDR3 is TGTGCCAGCACCTACTCCTACAATGAGCAGTTCTTC.

The chain combines TRBV6-1 with TRBJ1-5; 8 nucleotides align to TRBD1. This CDR3 spans 16 amino acids. CDR1 and CDR2 (germline): MNHNS, SASEGT. Trimming at V came to 1 base and at J to 4 bases, leaving 6 bases not matched to a gene. CDR3 sequence (DNA): TGTGCCAGCAGTGAAGGGACAGGGACTTTGAATCAGCCCCAGCATTTT. It specifies CASSEGTGTLNQPQHF.

The rearrangement links TRBV6-1 to TRBJ1-2; perhaps TRBD1 as D (6 bases). The CDR3 contains 14 residues. Germline lookup yields CDR1 MNHNS and CDR2 SASEGT. V lost 2 bases and J lost 2, with 9 bases in between. CDR3 nucleotide sequence: TGTGCCAGCAGTGAAACAGGGTACAACTATGGCTACACCTTC. It specifies CASSETGYNYGYTF.

The chain is built from TRBV11-2 and TRBJ1-3; possible D gene TRBD1, 6 bases. Germline-derived CDR1 and CDR2 are SGHAT and FQNNGV. Trimming took 0 bases from V and 0 from J, leaving 9 bases between them. CDR3 size: 16 residues. CDR3 loop: CASSLDGRGSGNTIYF. DNA for the CDR3: TGTGCCAGCAGCTTAGATGGCAGGGGCTCTGGAAACACCATATATTTT.

This clone was observed a single time. This chain joins TRBV27 and TRBJ2-7; D might be TRBD2 (6 bases). Germline-derived CDR1 and CDR2 are MNHEY and SMNVEV (reference sequence). The CDR3 spans 15 residues. CDR3 loop: CATKQNGGRGYEQYF. DNA of the CDR3: TGTGCAACCAAGCAGAACGGGGGTCGGGGGTACGAGCAGTACTTC.

The CDR3 here is CASSLQYGNTEAFF. CDR3 sequence (DNA): TGTGCCAGCAGTTTGCAGTACGGGAACACTGAAGCTTTCTTT. The V gene is TRBV27, the J gene TRBJ1-1, with D unclear. The CDR3 runs to 14 residues. CDR1 MNHEY and CDR2 SMNVEV come from the germline V gene (reference sequence). The V and J ends lost 3 bases and 1 base respectively, with 9 bases between them.

Concerning this clone itself: Other DNA sequences in the sample encode the same CDR3. The J gene is TRBJ2-7, the V gene TRBV5-1; no clear D. Germline V gene data show CDR1 as SGHRS and CDR2 as YFSETQ. The CDR3 is made up of 12 amino acids. V was pared by 4 bases and J by 4 bases, with 9 bases between. CDR3 DNA sequence: TGCGCCAGCAGCCTGGGTGAGTACGAGCAGTACTTC. Residues: CASSLGEYEQYF. The variable domain in full, completed from reference TRBV5-1 and TRBJ2-7, reads KAGVTQTPRYLIKTRGQQVTLSCSPISGHRSVSWYQQTPGQGLQFLFEYFSETQRNKGNFPGRFSGRQFSNSRSEMNVSTLELGDSALYLCASSLGEYEQYFGPGTRLTVT.

This chain joins TRBV4-3 and TRBJ1-5; D not certain. Germline V gene lookup returns CDR1 LGHNA and CDR2 YSLEER. The V end lost 4 bases, the J end lost 8 bases, and 12 bases lay between the germline ends. CDR3 length equals 13 residues. DNA for the CDR3: TGCGCCAGCAGCCCCGCCGGGCTCAAGCCCCAGCATTTT. Protein: CASSPAGLKPQHF.

A word on this clone: Other DNA sequences in this sample translate to the same CDR3. V gene TRBV5-1 combines with J gene TRBJ2-7, with D maybe TRBD2 (6 bases). This CDR3 comprises 15 residues. Germline CDR1 is SGHRS and CDR2 is YFSETQ. Trimming pared 0 bases from V and 0 bases from J, leaving 10 bases between. In nucleotides, the CDR3 is TGCGCCAGCAGCTTGGGTAGCGGTAGCTCCTACGAGCAGTACTTC. The encoded protein is CASSLGSGSSYEQYF.

Regarding this clone: This CDR3 is also generated by other DNA sequences in the sample. The rearrangement joins TRBV28 to TRBJ2-7; D unresolved. V lost 6 bases and J 4 bases, leaving 7 bases between the germline ends. This CDR3 contains 11 residues. Per germline, CDR1 MDHEN and CDR2 SYDVKM. The CDR3 loop is CASSPRYEQYF. The CDR3 region has the DNA TGTGCCAGCAGCCCCCGTTACGAGCAGTACTTC.